This TCR beta chain was profiled in a study of CD8+CD57+ T cells in acquired aplastic anemia. Background on the study: Sorted CD4+ and CD8+ cells yielded roughly 3.1 ug of DNA on average.

Genomic DNA, serving as template, underwent TCR beta VDJ and CDR3 profiling. One entry per CDR3 protein, called by TCRdb with MiXCR from the reads. The sample carries a few hundred thousand distinct CDR3 sequences, 65% to 75% recorded once. Remarks on this clonotype: The target antigen is unknown.

With 10 bases clipped from V and 6 bases from J, the junction kept 13 bases outside the gene matches. This CDR3 is 15 amino acids long. CDR1 and CDR2 (germline): MNHEY, SVGEGT. Study-level results: Patients and controls had CD8+ Simpson's diversity values that were not significantly distinct. Patients had around 30 CD8+ CDR3 sequences in common with controls (the shared set).

The chain carries TRBV6-2 or TRBV6-3 and TRBJ2-3; 10 positions agree with TRBD2. Sequences were obtained from sorted CD4+, CD8+, or CD8+CD57+ T cells (not recorded which) from PBMCs. The clonotype was recovered from a human donor in good health, serving as a control. CDR3 amino acids: CAIEALAGAGDTQYF. The CDR3, as DNA: TGTGCCATCGAAGCCCTAGCGGGAGCGGGTGATACGCAGTATTTT.